A selection of T cell receptor beta chains follows, all from one sample in a study of T cell repertoires in cytomegalovirus infection. TCRdb called the reads again in MiXCR, with one record for every CDR3 protein. The sample records some 270,000 distinct CDR3 sequences, around 15% being singletons. The sample consisted of CD8+ T cells from PBMCs. The receptor source for this set is a human donor in good health (CMV status not recorded). Some clones in this sample may be carry-over from other donors' samples. CDR3s include the opening cysteine and the closing phenylalanine or tryptophan. A D gene is named only where the DNA matches it firmly. Size is stated for part of the rows, as once, few or many counts, or as a class when the clone is expanded.

CDR3aa: CASSLADREETQYF
CDR3nt: TGTGCCAGCAGCTTAGCGGACAGGGAAGAGACCCAGTACTTC
j_gene: TRBJ2-5
len: 14
abundance: .
v_gene: TRBV7-9
d_gene: TRBD1

CDR3aa: CASSATIASYSNEQFF
CDR3nt: TGTGCCAGCAGTGCTACTATAGCGTCATATTCCAATGAGCAGTTCTTC
j_gene: TRBJ2-1
len: 16
abundance: few
v_gene: TRBV28
d_gene: .

CDR3aa: CASREDGTYEQYF
CDR3nt: TGTGCCAGCAGGGAGGACGGTACCTACGAGCAGTACTTC
j_gene: TRBJ2-7
len: 13
abundance: few
v_gene: TRBV28
d_gene: .

CDR3aa: CASRPDRYNEQFF
CDR3nt: TGTGCCAGCAGACCAGACAGGTACAATGAGCAGTTCTTC
j_gene: TRBJ2-1
len: 13
abundance: many
v_gene: TRBV7-9
d_gene: .

CDR3aa: CASTAIAGGAEQFF
CDR3nt: TGTGCCAGCACGGCAATAGCGGGGGGGGCCGAGCAGTTCTTC
j_gene: TRBJ2-1
len: 14
abundance: .
v_gene: TRBV27
d_gene: TRBD2

CDR3aa: CSVYLGGDTLF
CDR3nt: TGCAGCGTATACCTGGGGGGGGACACACTATTT
j_gene: TRBJ1-1
len: 11
abundance: few
v_gene: TRBV29-1
d_gene: .

CDR3aa: CASSVSGGSQETQYF
CDR3nt: TGTGCCAGCAGTGTATCGGGGGGGTCCCAAGAGACCCAGTACTTC
j_gene: TRBJ2-5
len: 15
abundance: many
v_gene: TRBV7-3
d_gene: TRBD2

CDR3aa: CASRAAPPDTQYF
CDR3nt: TGTGCCAGCAGAGCTGCCCCCCCGGATACGCAGTATTTT
j_gene: TRBJ2-3
len: 13
abundance: many
v_gene: TRBV28
d_gene: .

CDR3aa: CASSGTRDLRETQYF
CDR3nt: TGTGCCAGCAGCGGGACCAGGGACCTTAGAGAGACCCAGTACTTC
j_gene: TRBJ2-5
len: 15
abundance: few
v_gene: TRBV9
d_gene: .

CDR3aa: CASSLLRSYEQYF
CDR3nt: TGTGCCAGCAGTTTACTCCGGTCCTACGAGCAGTACTTC
j_gene: TRBJ2-7
len: 13
abundance: .
v_gene: TRBV27
d_gene: .

CDR3aa: CASSLTAEVPTNEQYF
CDR3nt: TGTGCCAGTAGTCTTACAGCAGAAGTCCCCACTAACGAGCAGTACTTC
j_gene: TRBJ2-7
len: 16
abundance: .
v_gene: TRBV19
d_gene: .

CDR3aa: CASSYSPGGLTDTQYF
CDR3nt: TGTGCCAGCAGTTATAGTCCGGGGGGCCTGACAGATACGCAGTATTTT
j_gene: TRBJ2-3
len: 16
abundance: .
v_gene: TRBV12-3/TRBV12-4
d_gene: .

CDR3aa: CASSTGSSYEQYF
CDR3nt: TGTGCCAGCAGTACGGGCAGCTCCTACGAGCAGTACTTC
j_gene: TRBJ2-7
len: 13
abundance: few
v_gene: TRBV27
d_gene: .

CDR3aa: CATSRQGLDTGELFF
CDR3nt: TGTGCCACCAGTCGACAGGGGTTAGACACCGGGGAGCTGTTTTTT
j_gene: TRBJ2-2
len: 15
abundance: .
v_gene: TRBV24-1
d_gene: TRBD1

CDR3aa: CASSLVSSLESYEQYF
CDR3nt: TGTGCCAGCAGCTTAGTTTCAAGTTTGGAATCCTACGAGCAGTACTTC
j_gene: TRBJ2-7
len: 16
abundance: many
v_gene: TRBV7-2
d_gene: .

CDR3aa: CASSQGTSDTDTQYF
CDR3nt: TGTGCCAGCAGCCAGGGGACTAGCGACACAGATACGCAGTATTTT
j_gene: TRBJ2-3
len: 15
abundance: .
v_gene: TRBV11-3
d_gene: TRBD2

CDR3aa: CSAWTGVNTEAFF
CDR3nt: TGCAGTGCGTGGACAGGGGTGAACACTGAAGCTTTCTTT
j_gene: TRBJ1-1
len: 13
abundance: .
v_gene: TRBV20-1
d_gene: TRBD1

CDR3aa: CASSLEWEEGYTF
CDR3nt: TGTGCCAGCAGCTTAGAATGGGAAGAGGGCTACACCTTC
j_gene: TRBJ1-2
len: 13
abundance: .
v_gene: TRBV7-9
d_gene: .

CDR3aa: CASSSRQVGYGYTF
CDR3nt: TGTGCCAGCAGCTCCCGACAGGTCGGCTATGGCTACACCTTC
j_gene: TRBJ1-2
len: 14
abundance: few
v_gene: TRBV5-6
d_gene: .

CDR3aa: CASSPGQGITDEQFF
CDR3nt: TGTGCCAGCAGCCCGGGACAGGGGATCACGGATGAGCAGTTCTTC
j_gene: TRBJ2-1
len: 15
abundance: many
v_gene: TRBV11-3
d_gene: TRBD1

CDR3aa: CASRSIRLARDEQFF
CDR3nt: TGTGCCAGCCGATCTATCCGGCTAGCGAGGGATGAGCAGTTCTTC
j_gene: TRBJ2-1
len: 15
abundance: many
v_gene: TRBV7-2
d_gene: .

CDR3aa: CASSQTIPGQQNTEAFF
CDR3nt: TGCGCCAGCAGCCAGACGATACCGGGACAGCAGAACACTGAAGCTTTCTTT
j_gene: TRBJ1-1
len: 17
abundance: .
v_gene: TRBV4-1
d_gene: TRBD1

CDR3aa: CASRSRGQIEPQNTQYF
CDR3nt: TGTGCCAGCAGATCGCGGGGGCAGATAGAACCACAGAATACGCAGTATTTT
j_gene: TRBJ2-3
len: 17
abundance: many
v_gene: TRBV7-8
d_gene: .

CDR3aa: CASSPRPGDGELFF
CDR3nt: TGTGCCAGCAGCCCCAGGCCGGGTGACGGGGAGCTGTTTTTT
j_gene: TRBJ2-2
len: 14
abundance: many
v_gene: TRBV11-3
d_gene: .

CDR3aa: CASSLRTGRNTEAFF
CDR3nt: TGTGCCAGCAGCCTACGGACAGGACGTAACACTGAAGCTTTCTTT
j_gene: TRBJ1-1
len: 15
abundance: many
v_gene: TRBV7-3
d_gene: TRBD1

CDR3aa: CASSDREGGNEQFF
CDR3nt: TGTGCCAGCTCAGACAGGGAGGGGGGCAATGAGCAGTTCTTC
j_gene: TRBJ2-1
len: 14
abundance: many
v_gene: TRBV6-4
d_gene: .

CDR3aa: CASSGGGFNEKLFF
CDR3nt: TGTGCCTCGTCAGGGGGAGGGTTTAATGAAAAACTGTTTTTT
j_gene: TRBJ1-4
len: 14
abundance: few
v_gene: TRBV10-3
d_gene: TRBD1

CDR3aa: CASSIDFGEFGSRTEAFF
CDR3nt: TGTGCCAGTAGTATAGATTTCGGGGAGTTTGGATCGCGCACTGAAGCTTTCTTT
j_gene: TRBJ1-1
len: 18
abundance: .
v_gene: TRBV19
d_gene: .

CDR3aa: CASSLFGLADNTDTQYF
CDR3nt: TGTGCCAGCAGTTTATTTGGGCTAGCGGATAACACAGATACGCAGTATTTT
j_gene: TRBJ2-3
len: 17
abundance: .
v_gene: TRBV28
d_gene: TRBD2

CDR3aa: CASSKLESGTGENQPQHF
CDR3nt: TGTGCCAGCAGCAAACTCGAGTCCGGGACGGGCGAGAATCAGCCCCAGCATTTT
j_gene: TRBJ1-5
len: 18
abundance: many
v_gene: TRBV7-8
d_gene: .

CDR3aa: CSVEPTGASSSTEAFF
CDR3nt: TGCAGCGTTGAGCCGACAGGGGCTAGTTCGTCCACTGAAGCTTTCTTT
j_gene: TRBJ1-1
len: 16
abundance: .
v_gene: TRBV29-1
d_gene: TRBD1

CDR3aa: CASSDRKGFYGYTF
CDR3nt: TGTGCCAGCAGTGATAGGAAGGGGTTCTATGGCTACACCTTC
j_gene: TRBJ1-2
len: 14
abundance: .
v_gene: TRBV2
d_gene: .

CDR3aa: CASSPRGGGYEQYF
CDR3nt: TGTGCCAGCAGCCCAAGGGGAGGGGGGTACGAGCAGTACTTC
j_gene: TRBJ2-7
len: 14
abundance: many
v_gene: TRBV7-6
d_gene: .

CDR3aa: CATQSPIDEQFF
CDR3nt: TGTGCCACTCAGTCCCCGATAGATGAGCAGTTCTTC
j_gene: TRBJ2-1
len: 12
abundance: .
v_gene: TRBV12-3/TRBV12-4
d_gene: .

CDR3aa: CSAFPGLAPQETQYF
CDR3nt: TGCAGTGCCTTCCCGGGACTAGCACCCCAAGAGACCCAGTACTTC
j_gene: TRBJ2-5
len: 15
abundance: many
v_gene: TRBV20-1
d_gene: TRBD2

CDR3aa: CASAPGPYYEQYF
CDR3nt: TGTGCCAGCGCCCCAGGGCCATATTACGAGCAGTACTTC
j_gene: TRBJ2-7
len: 13
abundance: .
v_gene: TRBV27
d_gene: .

CDR3aa: CASSYSVRGTYNSPLHF
CDR3nt: TGTGCCAGCAGTTACTCAGTCCGGGGGACCTATAATTCACCCCTCCACTTT
j_gene: TRBJ1-6
len: 17
abundance: many
v_gene: TRBV6-5
d_gene: .

CDR3aa: CASRSSGGSDTQYF
CDR3nt: TGTGCCAGCAGATCATCGGGGGGCTCAGATACGCAGTATTTT
j_gene: TRBJ2-3
len: 14
abundance: many
v_gene: TRBV7-6
d_gene: .

CDR3aa: CASSLAGPGYTF
CDR3nt: TGTGCCAGCAGTTTGGCTGGCCCCGGCTACACCTTC
j_gene: TRBJ1-2
len: 12
abundance: .
v_gene: TRBV12-3/TRBV12-4
d_gene: .

CDR3aa: CASRGDRGGEQFF
CDR3nt: TGTGCCAGCAGGGGGGACAGGGGGGGTGAGCAGTTCTTC
j_gene: TRBJ2-1
len: 13
abundance: few
v_gene: TRBV12-3/TRBV12-4
d_gene: TRBD1